This TCR beta chain was sequenced for a study of control samples from healthy donors and cancer patients. The CDR3 contains 15 residues. CDR1 and CDR2 from the germline V gene are SGHTS and YDEGEE. V was clipped by 4 bases and J by 0 bases, with 13 bases between them. Sequencing was performed with immunoSEQ multiplex PCR; in TCRdb, only in-frame clones are kept and a portion is missing. The table lists some 140,000 clones, approximately 94% of them singletons. This receptor was taken from a man aged 35 to 55 in good health. The specimen was blood. The chain combines TRBV5-8 with TRBJ1-1, with D perhaps TRBD1 (5 bases). This CDR3 is CASSPGHQLNTEAFF. The CDR3 bases are TGTGCCAGCAGCCCCGGACACCAGTTGAACACTGAAGCTTTCTTT.